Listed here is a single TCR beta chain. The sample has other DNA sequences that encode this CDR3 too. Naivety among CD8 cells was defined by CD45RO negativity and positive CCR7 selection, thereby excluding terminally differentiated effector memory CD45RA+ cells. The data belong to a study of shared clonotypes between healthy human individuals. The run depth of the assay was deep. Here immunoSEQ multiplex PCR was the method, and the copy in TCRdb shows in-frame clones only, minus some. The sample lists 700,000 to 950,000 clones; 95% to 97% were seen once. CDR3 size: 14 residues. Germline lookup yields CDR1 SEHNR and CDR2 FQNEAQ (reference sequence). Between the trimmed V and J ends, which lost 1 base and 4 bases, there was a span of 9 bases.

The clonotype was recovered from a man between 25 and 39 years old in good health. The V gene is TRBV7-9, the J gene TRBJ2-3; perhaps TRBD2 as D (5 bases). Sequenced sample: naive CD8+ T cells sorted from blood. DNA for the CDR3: TGTGCCAGCAGCTTAGAGGGTAGCGCAGATACGCAGTATTTT. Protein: CASSLEGSADTQYF.